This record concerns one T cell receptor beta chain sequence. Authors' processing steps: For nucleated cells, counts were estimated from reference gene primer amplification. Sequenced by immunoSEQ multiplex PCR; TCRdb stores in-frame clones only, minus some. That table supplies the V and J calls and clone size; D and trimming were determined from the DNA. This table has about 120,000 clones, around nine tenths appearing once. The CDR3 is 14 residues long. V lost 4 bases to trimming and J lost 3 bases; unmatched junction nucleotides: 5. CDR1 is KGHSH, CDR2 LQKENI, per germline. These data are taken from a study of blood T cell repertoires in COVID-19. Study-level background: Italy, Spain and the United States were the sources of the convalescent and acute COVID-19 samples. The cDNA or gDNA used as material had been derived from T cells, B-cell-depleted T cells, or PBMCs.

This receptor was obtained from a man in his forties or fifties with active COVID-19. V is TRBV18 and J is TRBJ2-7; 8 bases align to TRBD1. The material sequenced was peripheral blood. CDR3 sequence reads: CASSQLDRGYEQYF. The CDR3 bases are TGTGCCAGCTCACAACTCGACAGGGGCTACGAGCAGTACTTC.